This TCR beta chain is from a study of CD8 T cells in Susac syndrome. This clonotype was counted only a few times. Random-hexamer reverse transcription was applied to roughly 0.5 to 1 ug RNA. The immunoSEQ assay covered 54 Vbeta and 13 Jbeta segments for CDR3. MiXCR, run by TCRdb on the immunoSEQ multiplex PCR reads, gives a single entry per CDR3 protein. Of 130,000 or so distinct CDR3 sequences detected, around 85% appear once; the ten largest clones hold roughly 0.5%. Control patients had untreated stable or active relapsing-remitting multiple sclerosis by revised McDonald criteria. The V and J ends lost 4 bases and 8 bases respectively, with 12 bases between them. Germline V gene sequence: CDR1 SGHNT, CDR2 YYREEE (reference sequence). This CDR3 contains 12 residues.

Sequenced: CD8+ T cells from PBMCs. This TCR was sampled from a human donor with multiple sclerosis. The V and J genes are TRBV5-4 and TRBJ1-1; D unresolved. DNA for the CDR3: TGTGCCAGCAGCCCGGAGGCGGAGGAAGCTTTCTTT. The encoded protein is CASSPEAEEAFF.